The text below deals with one T cell receptor beta chain. The sample comes from a study of response to subunit inactivated influenza vaccine. V lost 6 bases and J lost 5, with 23 bases in between. The CDR3 covers 18 residues. Per the germline V gene, CDR1 is MNHEY and CDR2 is SMNVEV (reference sequence). One entry per CDR3 protein, called by TCRdb with MiXCR from the RT-PCR reads. The sample has hundreds of thousands of distinct CDR3 sequences, around 11% seen once. The same specimen was also included in a second study, on T cells expressing NK-cell markers. That source notes: As the method of synthesis, 5'RACE template switching with UMIs yielded TCR beta cDNA. Sequencing of TCR beta repertoires drew on sorted CD3+CD56+NKG2C+, CD3+CD56+NKG2C- and CD3+CD56-NKG2C+ T cells. Dominant NKG2C+ clonotypes accounted for roughly 1.0-7.0% of CD8+ T cells in about 6 donors. The CD3+CD56-NKG2C+ fraction of several donors was likewise dominated by these clonotypes.

Sequencing was performed on PBMCs from blood, taken on the day of vaccination. This clonotype was obtained from a man aged 45-65 years who received an inactivated influenza vaccine. The rearrangement links TRBV27 to TRBJ1-6; D possibly corresponds to TRBD1 (6 bases). CDR3 nucleotide sequence: TGTGCCAGCAGAAGTGGACAGTTCTCCTCCTTTCATAATTCACCCCTCCACTTT. Its translation: CASRSGQFSSFHNSPLHF.